This passage covers 21 T cell receptor beta chains from one sample sequenced in a study of blood T cell repertoires in COVID-19 (dated by TCRdb to about 2020). Preparation of the library involved the immunoSEQ multiplex PCR assay. TCRdb re-hosts the immuneACCESS table, in-frame sequences only. Its copies lack some clones; in the studies checked, an unresolved V gene accounts for under half of them, and the cause for the rest is not known. The sample table records around 110,000 clones; roughly 78% of these occur just once. Roughly 17% of the sample is taken by the ten largest. The sequencing input was peripheral blood. These receptor sequences come from a man between 60 and 75 years old with active or convalescent COVID-19.

V and J are TRBV4-1 and TRBJ2-7; 7 nucleotides align to TRBD1. Germline loops: CDR1 MGHRA, CDR2 YSYEKL. The V segment lost 1 base and the J segment 7 bases; nucleotides outside the gene matches: 10. The CDR3 is 15 amino acids. The CDR3: CASSQGGTVIEEQYF. CDR3 sequence (DNA): TGCGCCAGCAGCCAAGGGGGGACAGTGATCGAAGAGCAGTACTTC.

This clone is labeled as medium-sized. The chain combines TRBV7-8 with TRBJ1-5, with 8 nucleotides matching TRBD1. V shed 4 bases, J shed 6 bases, and the junction held 8 bases outside the gene matches. The germline V gene encodes CDR1 SGHVS and CDR2 FQNEAQ. This CDR3 region has 15 residues. CDR3 amino acids: CASSSRQGPSQPQHF. CDR3 nucleotides: TGTGCCAGCAGCTCGAGACAGGGGCCAAGTCAGCCCCAGCATTTT.

In DNA, the CDR3 is TGTGCCAGCAGCTTAGAGGGACTAGCAGATAATGAGCAGTTCTTC. This encodes CASSLEGLADNEQFF. This chain links TRBV7-3 with TRBJ2-1, with TRBD2 matching over 9 bases. CDR3 size: 15 residues. The V gene end was trimmed by 2 bases and the J gene end by 7 bases; junction bases not matched to a gene: 6. Per germline, CDR1 SGHTA and CDR2 FQGTGA.

The rearrangement joins TRBV6-5 to TRBJ2-3; TRBD2 might be the D (6 bases). The V and J ends lost 8 bases and 2 bases respectively, with 11 bases between them. The germline V gene encodes CDR1 MNHEY and CDR2 SVGAGI. The CDR3 length is 13 residues. The CDR3 here is CASYGGFTDTQYF. The CDR3 DNA follows: TGTGCCAGCTATGGGGGGTTCACAGATACGCAGTATTTT.

This sequence joins TRBV10-3 and TRBJ2-3, with TRBD2 matching 8 bases. The junction had 7 bases not matched to a gene; V was cut back by 6 bases and J by 2 bases. Germline CDR1 is ENHRY and CDR2 is SYGVKD. The CDR3 has 15 amino acids. The CDR3 is CAIRPGLGDTDTQYF. In DNA form, the CDR3 reads TGTGCCATCAGGCCGGGACTAGGCGACACAGATACGCAGTATTTT.

CDR3 in DNA: TGTGCCAGCCTAGGCGGGGCTATAGTCCAGCCCCAGCATTTT. Residues: CASLGGAIVQPQHF. V usage is TRBV28 and J usage is TRBJ1-5, with D perhaps TRBD1 (5 bases). Trimming removed 8 bases from V and 7 bases from J, with 18 bases in between. CDR1 MDHEN and CDR2 SYDVKM come from the germline V gene. The CDR3 loop spans 14 amino acids.

V is TRBV5-5 and J is TRBJ2-5; no firm D call. V dropped 1 base and J dropped 4 bases, with 14 bases sitting between them. Germline CDR1 SGHKS, CDR2 YYEKEE (reference sequence). This CDR3 comprises 15 residues. The CDR3 sequence: CASSLRVPLGETQYF. The CDR3 coding sequence is TGTGCCAGCAGCTTGCGGGTACCACTGGGAGAGACCCAGTACTTC.

The chain links TRBV6-6 to TRBJ2-5; a weak D match, TRBD1 (6 bases). Per the germline V gene, CDR1 is MNHNY and CDR2 is SVGAGI (reference sequence). This CDR3 is 14 amino acids long. V was shortened by 0 bases and J by 4 bases, with 9 bases between the two germline ends. CDR3 bases: TGTGCCAGCAGTTACTCGGAAGGGGGAGAGACCCAGTACTTC. It encodes CASSYSEGGETQYF.

The genes are TRBV7-9 and TRBJ2-3; 7 nucleotides line up with TRBD2. The CDR3 has 17 residues. Germline V gene sequence: CDR1 SEHNR, CDR2 FQNEAQ (reference sequence). The V segment lost 5 bases and the J segment 0 bases; nucleotides outside the gene matches: 11. The CDR3 bases are TGTGCCAGCAGCCCCCTAGCAGGCGGGAGAAGCACAGATACGCAGTATTTT. Translating it yields CASSPLAGGRSTDTQYF.

The V call is TRBV13, the J call TRBJ2-1; no reliable D call. Germline CDR1 and CDR2: PRHDT and FYEKMQ (reference sequence). Trimming pared 3 bases from V and 11 bases from J, leaving 11 bases between. This CDR3 region has 12 residues. CDR3: CASSLSETKQFF. The CDR3 nucleotides read TGTGCCAGCAGCTTGAGCGAGACGAAGCAGTTCTTC.

The chain employs TRBV10-3 and TRBJ2-1; TRBD2 matches at 8 bases. With V trimmed by 4 bases and J by 7 bases, 3 bases remained unmatched. There are 13 residues in the CDR3. CDR1 and CDR2 (germline): ENHRY, SYGVKD. CDR3 region: CAISGPGGNEQFF. As DNA, the CDR3 is TGTGCCATCAGTGGGCCGGGGGGGAATGAGCAGTTCTTC.

The rearrangement links TRBV29-1 to TRBJ2-5; 10 bases are shared with TRBD2. CDR1 SQVTM and CDR2 ANQGSEA come from the germline V gene. With 0 bases clipped from V and 6 bases from J, the junction kept 7 bases outside the gene matches. This CDR3 is built from 15 residues. The CDR3 sequence is CSVEEAGGYRKTQYF. In DNA form, the CDR3 reads TGCAGCGTTGAAGAAGCGGGAGGGTATCGAAAGACCCAGTACTTC. Full variable domain (missing parts from reference TRBV29-1 and TRBJ2-5): SAVISQKPSRDICQRGTSLTIQCQVDSQVTMMFWYRQQPGQSLTLIATANQGSEATYESGFVIDKFPISRPNLTFSTLTVSNMSPEDSSIYLCSVEEAGGYRKTQYFGPGTRLLVL.

The chain employs TRBV5-6 and TRBJ1-1; TRBD1 agrees at 11 bases. The germline V gene encodes CDR1 SGHDT and CDR2 YYEEEE. This CDR3 contains 15 residues. Trimming cost V 3 bases and J 1 base; bases outside gene matches: 2. The CDR3 DNA sequence: TGTGCCAGCAGCTGGGGGACAGGGGGGAACACTGAAGCTTTCTTT. Its protein is CASSWGTGGNTEAFF.

V usage is TRBV6-4 and J usage is TRBJ2-1, with TRBD2 as a possible D gene (6 bases). Trimming cost V 6 bases and J 7 bases, with 13 bases left between them. CDR1 MRHNA and CDR2 SNTAGT come from the germline V gene. The CDR3 loop spans 13 amino acids. The CDR3 loop is CASSGARGNEQFF. In DNA, the CDR3 is TGTGCCAGCAGCGGGGCCCGGGGGAATGAGCAGTTCTTC.

The chain has TRBV4-1 and TRBJ2-3; D uncertain. Germline V gene lookup returns CDR1 MGHRA and CDR2 YSYEKL. This CDR3 has 14 residues. V was cut by 1 base and J by 0 bases, with 5 bases left in between. The CDR3, as DNA: TGCGCCAGCAGCCAAGTGAGGAGCACAGATACGCAGTATTTT. It specifies CASSQVRSTDTQYF.

This clone was recorded only once. The V gene is TRBV12-2, the J gene TRBJ1-4; the D call TRBD1 from the table was never checked on the DNA. TRBV12-2 is classified as a pseudogene. This CDR3 spans 20 amino acids. The CDR3 DNA reads as TGTGCAAGTCGCTTAGCGTCGTCCAGGGACAGTGGGGCAACTAATGAAAAACTGTTTTTT. Its protein product is CASRLASSRDSGATNEKLFF.

The chain carries TRBV9 and TRBJ1-6; D perhaps matches TRBD1 (5 bases). Trimming pared 2 bases from V and 7 bases from J, leaving 16 bases between. The CDR3 runs to 16 residues. Germline V gene sequence: CDR1 SGDLS, CDR2 YYNGEE. The CDR3 region is CASSVNRQFPNSPLHF. CDR3 in DNA: TGTGCCAGCAGCGTCAACCGACAGTTCCCAAATTCACCCCTCCACTTT.

V gene TRBV7-2 combines with J gene TRBJ2-1; tentative D call: TRBD1 (7 bases). This CDR3 spans 15 amino acids. Trimming pared 5 bases from V and 6 bases from J, leaving 17 bases between. Germline CDR1 is SGHTA and CDR2 is FQGNSA. This CDR3 is CASSPWAGGGNEQFF. The CDR3 DNA follows: TGTGCCAGCAGCCCCTGGGCAGGGGGAGGCAATGAGCAGTTCTTC.

V usage is TRBV7-9 and J usage is TRBJ2-3, with TRBD2 matching 7 bases. The CDR3 length is 14 residues. Germline V CDR1 and CDR2: SEHNR, FQNEAQ (reference sequence). V lost 7 bases and J lost 2; bases outside the gene matches: 6. Here the CDR3 reads CASNPSGITDTQYF. DNA of the CDR3: TGTGCCAGCAACCCCAGCGGGATCACAGATACGCAGTATTTT. Supplemented by reference TRBV7-9 and TRBJ2-3, the full variable domain reads DTGVSQNPRHKITKRGQNVTFRCDPISEHNRLYWYRQTLGQGPEFLTYFQNEAQLEKSRLLSDRFSAERPKGSFSTLEIQRTEQGDSAMYLCASNPSGITDTQYFGPGTRLTVL.

CDR3 coding DNA: TGTGCCAGTAGTATCCAGGGGGGACAAGAGACCCAGTACTTC. Its translation: CASSIQGGQETQYF. The genes are TRBV19 and TRBJ2-5, with D possibly matching TRBD1 (7 bases). The CDR3 spans 14 residues. V lost 3 bases and J lost 2, with 10 bases in between. Germline V gives CDR1 LNHDA, CDR2 SQIVND (reference sequence).

The rearrangement joins TRBV3-1 (or the pseudogene TRBV3-2) to TRBJ2-1; D is possibly TRBD2 (5 bases). Deletions cut 2 bases from V and 0 bases from J, with 17 bases between. Germline CDR1 is LGHDT and CDR2 is YNNKEL (reference sequence). The CDR3 length is 18 residues. The CDR3 loop reads CASSQRRVPGSSYNEQFF. The CDR3 coding sequence is TGTGCCAGCAGCCAAAGGCGGGTCCCGGGAAGCTCCTACAATGAGCAGTTCTTC.